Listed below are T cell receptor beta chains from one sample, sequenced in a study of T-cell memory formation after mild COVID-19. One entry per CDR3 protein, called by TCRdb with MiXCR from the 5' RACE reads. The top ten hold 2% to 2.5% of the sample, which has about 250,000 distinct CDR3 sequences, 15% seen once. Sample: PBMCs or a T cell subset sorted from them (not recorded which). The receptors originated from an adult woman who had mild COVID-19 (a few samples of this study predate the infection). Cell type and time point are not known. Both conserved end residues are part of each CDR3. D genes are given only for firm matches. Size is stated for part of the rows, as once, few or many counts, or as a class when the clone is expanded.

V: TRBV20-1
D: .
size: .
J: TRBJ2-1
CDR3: CSATSGTKYNEQFF
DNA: TGCAGTGCTACATCCGGGACGAAATACAATGAGCAGTTCTTC

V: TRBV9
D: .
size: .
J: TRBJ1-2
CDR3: CASSVYPANYGYTF
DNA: TGTGCCAGCAGCGTATACCCCGCTAACTATGGCTACACCTTC

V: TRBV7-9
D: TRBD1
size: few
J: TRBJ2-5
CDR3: CASSLFLTGGGETQYF
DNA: TGTGCCAGCAGCTTATTTTTGACAGGGGGAGGAGAGACCCAGTACTTC

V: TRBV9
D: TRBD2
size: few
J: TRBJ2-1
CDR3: CASSVAGGGSYNEQFF
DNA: TGTGCCAGCAGCGTAGCCGGCGGGGGGTCCTACAATGAGCAGTTCTTC

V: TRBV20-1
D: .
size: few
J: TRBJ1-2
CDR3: CSAKQGINYGYTF
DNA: TGCAGTGCTAAACAGGGAATAAACTATGGCTACACCTTC

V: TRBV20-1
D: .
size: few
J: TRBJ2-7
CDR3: CSARSSRILYEQYF
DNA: TGCAGTGCTAGGTCAAGCAGGATTCTCTACGAGCAGTACTTC

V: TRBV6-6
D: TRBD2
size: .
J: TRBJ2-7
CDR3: CASRSRLAGEYEQYF
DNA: TGTGCCAGCAGATCCCGACTAGCGGGTGAATACGAGCAGTACTTC

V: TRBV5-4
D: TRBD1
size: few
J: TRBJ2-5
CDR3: CASSLAGTGGTQYF
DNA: TGTGCCAGCAGCTTGGCAGGGACAGGGGGGACCCAGTACTTC

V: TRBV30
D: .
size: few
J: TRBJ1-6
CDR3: CAWTKSGAYNSPLHF
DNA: TGTGCCTGGACCAAGTCGGGCGCCTATAATTCACCCCTCCACTTT

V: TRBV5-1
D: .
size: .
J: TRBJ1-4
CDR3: CASSYDSLNEKLFF
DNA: TGCGCCAGCAGCTACGACAGCCTAAATGAAAAACTGTTTTTT

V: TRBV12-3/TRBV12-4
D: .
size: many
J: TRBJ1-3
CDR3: CASSLVGSGNTIYF
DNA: TGTGCCAGCAGTTTGGTCGGGTCTGGAAACACCATATATTTT

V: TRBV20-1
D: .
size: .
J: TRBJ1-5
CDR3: CSARPGVSNQPQHF
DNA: TGCAGTGCTCGGCCGGGCGTTAGCAATCAGCCCCAGCATTTT

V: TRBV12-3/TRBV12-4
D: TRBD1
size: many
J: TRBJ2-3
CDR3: CASRETGSTDTQYF
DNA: TGTGCCAGCAGGGAGACAGGGTCCACAGATACGCAGTATTTT

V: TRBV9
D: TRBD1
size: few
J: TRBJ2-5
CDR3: CASSVRTGGPETQYF
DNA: TGTGCCAGCAGCGTTCGGACAGGGGGCCCAGAGACCCAGTACTTC

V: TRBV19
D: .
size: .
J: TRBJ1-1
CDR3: CASSIDPVRTEAFF
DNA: TGTGCCAGTAGTATTGACCCCGTCCGGACAGAAGCTTTCTTT

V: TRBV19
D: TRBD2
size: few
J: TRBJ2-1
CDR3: CASSMAGLAGMLNEQFF
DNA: TGTGCCAGTAGTATGGCGGGACTAGCGGGGATGTTAAATGAGCAGTTCTTC

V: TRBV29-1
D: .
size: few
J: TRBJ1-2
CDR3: CSVHDRSDYGYTF
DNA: TGCAGCGTGCATGACAGGTCGGACTATGGCTACACCTTC

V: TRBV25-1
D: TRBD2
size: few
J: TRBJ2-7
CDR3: CASSSGSNNEQYF
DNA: TGTGCCAGCAGTAGCGGGAGTAATAACGAGCAGTACTTC

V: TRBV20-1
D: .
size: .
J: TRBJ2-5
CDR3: CSATLQGGGQETQYF
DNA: TGCAGTGCTACCCTACAGGGTGGTGGACAAGAGACCCAGTACTTC

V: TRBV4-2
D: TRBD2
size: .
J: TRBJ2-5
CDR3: CASSQGTSGGETQYF
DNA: TGTGCCAGCAGCCAAGGGACTAGCGGGGGGGAGACCCAGTACTTC

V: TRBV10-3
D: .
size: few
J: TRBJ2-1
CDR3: CAISDLAVAGNEQFF
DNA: TGTGCCATCAGTGACTTAGCGGTGGCGGGGAATGAGCAGTTCTTC

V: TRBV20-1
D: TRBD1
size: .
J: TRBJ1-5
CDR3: CSARGPQGARQPQHF
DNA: TGCAGTGCTAGAGGTCCACAGGGGGCTCGACAGCCCCAGCATTTT

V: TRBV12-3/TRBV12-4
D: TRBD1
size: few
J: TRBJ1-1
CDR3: CASSPRTGSTEAFF
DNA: TGTGCCAGCAGTCCACGGACAGGGAGCACTGAAGCTTTCTTT

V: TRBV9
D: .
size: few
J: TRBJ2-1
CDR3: CASSVGHNSGVEEQFF
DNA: TGTGCCAGCAGCGTAGGCCATAACTCAGGGGTTGAGGAGCAGTTCTTC

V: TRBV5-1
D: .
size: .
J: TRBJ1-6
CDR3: CASSLEGQLNSPLHF
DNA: TGCGCCAGCAGCTTGGAGGGTCAGCTAAATTCACCCCTCCACTTT

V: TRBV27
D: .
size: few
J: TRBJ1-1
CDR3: CASSPSQVSNTEAFF
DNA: TGTGCCAGCAGTCCCTCTCAGGTCTCGAACACTGAAGCTTTCTTT

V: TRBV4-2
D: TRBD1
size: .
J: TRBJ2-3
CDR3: CASSQGATGLLRDTQYF
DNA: TGTGCCAGCAGCCAAGGGGCGACAGGGTTATTGAGGGATACGCAGTATTTT

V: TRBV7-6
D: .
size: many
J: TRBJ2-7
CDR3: CASSLDTPYEQYF
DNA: TGTGCCAGCAGTTTAGACACCCCCTACGAGCAGTACTTC

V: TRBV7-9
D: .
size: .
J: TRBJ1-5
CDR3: CASSVQGDQPQHF
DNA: TGTGCCAGCAGCGTGCAGGGCGATCAGCCCCAGCATTTT

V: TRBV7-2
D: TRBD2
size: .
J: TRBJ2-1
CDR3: CASTTSGGLALFF
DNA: TGTGCCAGCACCACCTCGGGCGGACTAGCTCTGTTCTTC

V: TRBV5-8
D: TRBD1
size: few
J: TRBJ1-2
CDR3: CASSARDRARGYTF
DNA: TGTGCCAGCAGCGCCAGGGACAGGGCCCGTGGCTACACCTTC

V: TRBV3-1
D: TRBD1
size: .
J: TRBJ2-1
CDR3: CASSHRQGLSYNEQFF
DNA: TGTGCCAGCAGCCACAGACAGGGGTTAAGTTACAATGAGCAGTTCTTC

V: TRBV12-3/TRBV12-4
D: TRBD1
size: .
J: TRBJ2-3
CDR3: CASRWDRFTDTQYF
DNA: TGTGCCAGCAGGTGGGACAGGTTCACAGATACGCAGTATTTT

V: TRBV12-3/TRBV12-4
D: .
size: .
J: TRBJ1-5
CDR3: CASSLSRRANQPQHF
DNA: TGTGCCAGCAGTTTATCACGCAGGGCCAATCAGCCCCAGCATTTT

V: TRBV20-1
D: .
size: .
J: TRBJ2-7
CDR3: CSARSGVAYEQYF
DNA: TGCAGTGCTAGGTCCGGAGTTGCCTACGAGCAGTACTTC

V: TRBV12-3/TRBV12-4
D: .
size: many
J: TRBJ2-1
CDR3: CASSSQGSGQFF
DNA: TGTGCCAGCAGTTCTCAGGGTTCAGGGCAGTTCTTC

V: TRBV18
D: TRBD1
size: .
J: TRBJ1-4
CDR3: CASSPSGTGGEKLFF
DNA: TGTGCCAGCTCACCTTCCGGGACAGGGGGTGAAAAACTGTTTTTT

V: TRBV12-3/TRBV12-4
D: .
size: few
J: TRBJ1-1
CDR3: CASSLAQGSEAFF
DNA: TGTGCCAGCAGTTTAGCTCAGGGGTCTGAAGCTTTCTTT

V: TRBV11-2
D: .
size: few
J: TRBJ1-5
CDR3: CASSPVGGQPQHF
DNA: TGTGCCAGCAGCCCCGTAGGGGGTCAGCCCCAGCATTTT

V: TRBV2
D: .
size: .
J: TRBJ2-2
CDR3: CASSVGSRTGELFF
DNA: TGTGCCAGCAGTGTTGGGTCTAGGACCGGGGAGCTGTTTTTT

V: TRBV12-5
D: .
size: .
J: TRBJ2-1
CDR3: CASGPRYNEQFF
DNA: TGTGCTAGTGGTCCCCGGTACAATGAGCAGTTCTTC

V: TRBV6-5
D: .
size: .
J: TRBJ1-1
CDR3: CASSYGGAADTEAFF
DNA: TGTGCCAGCAGTTACGGGGGGGCGGCCGACACTGAAGCTTTCTTT